This section outlines one TCR beta chain sequence together with its context. What it binds is not known. The data stem from a study of regulatory T cells in long-lasting Graves disease. The overall study: New Graves' disease cases had less than 3 months of antithyroid drugs.

Study-level findings and limits: Persistent disease preferred TRBV28, TRBJ1-2 and TRBJ2-5.

Combining iRepertoire HTBI primers with Arm-PCR of CDR3 regions, the authors built TCR beta libraries. TCRdb reanalysed the multiplex PCR reads using MiXCR and keeps one entry per CDR3 protein. The data contain more than 450,000 distinct CDR3 sequences, about 11% of them singletons. This CDR3 has 14 amino acids. Per germline, CDR1 SGHDT and CDR2 YYEEEE. V lost 5 bases to trimming and J lost 4 bases; unmatched junction nucleotides: 6. The sample's time point: newly diagnosed GD, antithyroid drugs for less than 3 months. From PBMCs, RNA was extracted and then used to make the TCR library. A peripheral blood sample, around 8.6 milliliters in volume, was drawn into EDTA tubes. These data are also associated with another study on T cells in Graves' hyperthyroidism and ophthalmopathy. That source notes: The study defined stable Graves' hyperthyroidism as no ophthalmopathy progression within 18 months.

This TCR derives from a woman aged 30 to 39 with Graves disease. The chain joins TRBV5-6 to TRBJ1-2; 9 positions match TRBD1. Here the sequenced sample was peripheral blood mononuclear cells (PBMCs), taken at new diagnosis, from a patient treated with antithyroid drugs. The CDR3 loop reads CASRVTGGGYGYTF. The CDR3 DNA follows: TGTGCCAGCAGGGTAACAGGGGGCGGCTATGGCTACACCTTC. The full variable domain, rest sourced from reference TRBV5-6 and TRBJ1-2, is DAGVTQSPTHLIKTRGQQVTLRCSPKSGHDTVSWYQQALGQGPQFIFQYYEEEERQRGNFPDRFSGHQFPNYSSELNVNALLLGDSALYLCASRVTGGGYGYTFGSGTRLTVV.